The clone carrying this T cell receptor beta chain has only a few counts. Its antigen is undetermined. Primed by a sample-barcoded 5' primer and a J-beta primer mix, a second PCR proceeded for 7 to 11 cycles. TCRdb re-analysed the 5' RACE reads in MiXCR, keeping a single row per CDR3 protein. This table holds around 800,000 distinct CDR3 sequences, 40% to 50% found once. These data come from a study of blood T cells in healthy people across ages. Per sample, extraction of total RNA gave at least 6 micrograms in every case. Findings of the study overall: Among long-lived donors, naive CD4+ cells were more numerous and diversity higher than in aged donors.

Sequencing used blood. This clonotype originated in a man aged 55 to 69 in good health.

This chain's CDR3 is CASTFPRQGTYEQYF. The CDR3 coding sequence is TGTGCCAGCACCTTCCCGCGGCAGGGGACCTACGAGCAGTACTTC. The chain links TRBV6-1 to TRBJ2-7, with a possible D match to TRBD1 (6 bases). Germline V gives CDR1 MNHNS, CDR2 SASEGT. This CDR3 has 15 amino acids. The ends were cut back, 7 bases at V and 2 bases at J, with 18 bases in the middle.